This is a list of T cell receptor beta chains from one sample in a study of blood T cell repertoires in COVID-19. The data were produced by immunoSEQ multiplex PCR, yet TCRdb's version contains in-frame clones alone and is incomplete. The sample records about 140,000 clones, roughly 78% being singletons. Specimen: PBMCs or T cells enriched from blood (not recorded which). These receptors were obtained from a woman aged 45-60 years who had recovered from COVID-19. Both conserved end residues are part of each CDR3. Fields, in order: CDR3 DNA, CDR3 protein, D gene, clone size, V gene, J gene. D genes are given only for firm matches. Where a row states a size, it is once, few, many or the class of an expanded clone; other rows omit it.

CDR3nt: TGTGCCAGCAGCCCAAGACAGGGATCTGGAAACACCATATATTTT
CDR3aa: CASSPRQGSGNTIYF
d_gene: TRBD1
abundance: NA
v_gene: TRBV5-8
j_gene: TRBJ1-3

CDR3nt: TGTGCCAGCAAAGCTTTCGGTTCTAGCAATCAGCCCCAGCATTTT
CDR3aa: CASKAFGSSNQPQHF
d_gene: NA
abundance: NA
v_gene: TRBV11-1
j_gene: TRBJ1-5

CDR3nt: TGTGCCAGCAGCTTAGGACTAGCGGGCACAGATACGCAGTATTTT
CDR3aa: CASSLGLAGTDTQYF
d_gene: TRBD2
abundance: NA
v_gene: TRBV7-9
j_gene: TRBJ2-3

CDR3nt: TGTGCCTGGAGACCCCGGGACAGGGTCTACGAGCAGTACTTC
CDR3aa: CAWRPRDRVYEQYF
d_gene: TRBD1
abundance: NA
v_gene: TRBV30
j_gene: TRBJ2-7

CDR3nt: TGTGCCAGTAGGGACACCCGTCACACTGAAGCTTTCTTT
CDR3aa: CASRDTRHTEAFF
d_gene: NA
abundance: NA
v_gene: TRBV19
j_gene: TRBJ1-1

CDR3nt: TGTGCCAGTAGTATAGGAGCGGGGGCCTCCTGGAACACCGGGGAGCTGTTTTTT
CDR3aa: CASSIGAGASWNTGELFF
d_gene: TRBD2
abundance: NA
v_gene: TRBV19
j_gene: TRBJ2-2

CDR3nt: TGCGCCAGCAGCTCGACAGCTAACAATGAGCAGTTCTTC
CDR3aa: CASSSTANNEQFF
d_gene: NA
abundance: few
v_gene: TRBV5-1
j_gene: TRBJ2-1

CDR3nt: TGTGCCAGCAGAAGACAGTTCGGGGAGCTGTTTTTT
CDR3aa: CASRRQFGELFF
d_gene: NA
abundance: NA
v_gene: TRBV12-3/TRBV12-4
j_gene: TRBJ2-2

CDR3nt: TGTGCCACCAGCAGTACAGGGGTCGGTGGCTACACCTTC
CDR3aa: CATSSTGVGGYTF
d_gene: TRBD1
abundance: once
v_gene: TRBV15
j_gene: TRBJ1-2

CDR3nt: TGTGCCAGCAGCTCCTATGGACAGGCGAGCTATGGCTACACCTTC
CDR3aa: CASSSYGQASYGYTF
d_gene: TRBD1
abundance: NA
v_gene: TRBV28
j_gene: TRBJ1-2

CDR3nt: TGTGCCAGCAGCCAAGAGACCAGCGCGAACTATGGCTACACCTTC
CDR3aa: CASSQETSANYGYTF
d_gene: NA
abundance: NA
v_gene: TRBV4-2
j_gene: TRBJ1-2

CDR3nt: TGTGCCAGCAGCTTAGACAGTTATAATTCACCCCTCCACTTT
CDR3aa: CASSLDSYNSPLHF
d_gene: NA
abundance: few
v_gene: TRBV7-9
j_gene: TRBJ1-6

CDR3nt: TGTGCCAGCAGTGGGACACCGAACACTGAAGCTTTCTTT
CDR3aa: CASSGTPNTEAFF
d_gene: NA
abundance: NA
v_gene: TRBV27
j_gene: TRBJ1-1

CDR3nt: TGTGCCAGCAGCTTAGGCAGGGGGGTCTATGGCTACACCTTC
CDR3aa: CASSLGRGVYGYTF
d_gene: TRBD1
abundance: NA
v_gene: TRBV13
j_gene: TRBJ1-2

CDR3nt: TGTGCCAGCAGCTTGGCGGGACAGGGGGCCCAAGGCTACACCTTC
CDR3aa: CASSLAGQGAQGYTF
d_gene: TRBD1
abundance: NA
v_gene: TRBV5-6
j_gene: TRBJ1-2

CDR3nt: TGTGCCAGCAGTGAAGCTCAGACAGGGGCCCAACAGCCCCAGCATTTT
CDR3aa: CASSEAQTGAQQPQHF
d_gene: TRBD1
abundance: NA
v_gene: TRBV2
j_gene: TRBJ1-5

CDR3nt: TGTGCCAGCAGGTACCAGGAGACCCAGTACTTC
CDR3aa: CASRYQETQYF
d_gene: NA
abundance: NA
v_gene: TRBV28
j_gene: TRBJ2-5

CDR3nt: TGTGCCAGTAGTGTGGACAGGGGCGACACCGGGGAGCTGTTTTTT
CDR3aa: CASSVDRGDTGELFF
d_gene: TRBD1
abundance: NA
v_gene: TRBV19
j_gene: TRBJ2-2

CDR3nt: TGTGCCAGCAAGACTAGCGGGTCCTACGAGCAGTACTTC
CDR3aa: CASKTSGSYEQYF
d_gene: TRBD2
abundance: NA
v_gene: TRBV27
j_gene: TRBJ2-7

CDR3nt: TGTGCCAGCAGTTACGGACGGACATCGGAGACCCAGTACTTC
CDR3aa: CASSYGRTSETQYF
d_gene: NA
abundance: NA
v_gene: TRBV6-5
j_gene: TRBJ2-5

CDR3nt: TGTGCCACCAGTGATCCAAGGGGATCCCCAATCTACACCTTC
CDR3aa: CATSDPRGSPIYTF
d_gene: NA
abundance: NA
v_gene: TRBV24-1
j_gene: TRBJ1-2

CDR3nt: TGTGCCAGCAGCTTGCGGGATCTGAATAATTCACCCCTCCACTTT
CDR3aa: CASSLRDLNNSPLHF
d_gene: NA
abundance: NA
v_gene: TRBV5-5
j_gene: TRBJ1-6

CDR3nt: TGTGCCAGCAGTGAAGGCAATAGTAAAGAGACCCAGTACTTC
CDR3aa: CASSEGNSKETQYF
d_gene: NA
abundance: NA
v_gene: TRBV6-1
j_gene: TRBJ2-5

CDR3nt: TGTGCCTTCTCACCGGCAGGGACTTACGAGCAGTACTTC
CDR3aa: CAFSPAGTYEQYF
d_gene: NA
abundance: NA
v_gene: TRBV30
j_gene: TRBJ2-7

CDR3nt: TGTGCCAGTAAATTGGCTGCTCAGAACACTGAAGCTTTCTTT
CDR3aa: CASKLAAQNTEAFF
d_gene: NA
abundance: once
v_gene: TRBV19
j_gene: TRBJ1-1

CDR3nt: TGTGCCAGCTCACCGAGCCCAGGGGGCGAAAAACTGTTTTTT
CDR3aa: CASSPSPGGEKLFF
d_gene: TRBD1
abundance: NA
v_gene: TRBV18
j_gene: TRBJ1-4

CDR3nt: TGCAGCACTAGGACGGATGAGTGGGATCTCTTT
CDR3aa: CSTRTDEWDLF
d_gene: NA
abundance: few
v_gene: TRBV29-1
j_gene: TRBJ1-1

CDR3nt: TGTGCCAGCAGGACAGGGAACTACGAGCAGTACTTC
CDR3aa: CASRTGNYEQYF
d_gene: TRBD1
abundance: NA
v_gene: TRBV28
j_gene: TRBJ2-7

CDR3nt: TGTGCCAGCAGCCCGCAAGAGACTTCCTATGGCTACACCTTC
CDR3aa: CASSPQETSYGYTF
d_gene: NA
abundance: NA
v_gene: TRBV7-9
j_gene: TRBJ1-2

CDR3nt: TGTGCCAGCAGCGTAGAAGGGGTGCGGAGTACTGAAGCTTTCTTT
CDR3aa: CASSVEGVRSTEAFF
d_gene: NA
abundance: NA
v_gene: TRBV9
j_gene: TRBJ1-1

CDR3nt: TGTGCCAGCATCGAGGGGACAGGGACCTACGAGCAGTACTTC
CDR3aa: CASIEGTGTYEQYF
d_gene: TRBD1
abundance: once
v_gene: TRBV6-5
j_gene: TRBJ2-7

CDR3nt: TGTGCCAGCAGCGGCGGTCGGGGTATGAACACCATATATTTT
CDR3aa: CASSGGRGMNTIYF
d_gene: NA
abundance: NA
v_gene: TRBV9
j_gene: TRBJ1-3

CDR3nt: TGTGCTAGTGGTTCCCGTAGCACAGATACGCAGTATTTT
CDR3aa: CASGSRSTDTQYF
d_gene: NA
abundance: NA
v_gene: TRBV12-5
j_gene: TRBJ2-3

CDR3nt: TGTGCCAGTAGTATAGCCCGCGCGGTGAAGGACACTGAAGCTTTCTTT
CDR3aa: CASSIARAVKDTEAFF
d_gene: NA
abundance: NA
v_gene: TRBV19
j_gene: TRBJ1-1

CDR3nt: TGTGCCAGCAGCTCGGACAGGGCAATGAACACTGAAGCTTTCTTT
CDR3aa: CASSSDRAMNTEAFF
d_gene: TRBD1
abundance: NA
v_gene: TRBV7-9
j_gene: TRBJ1-1

CDR3nt: TGTGCCAGCAGACGGAGCGACAATGAGCAGTTCTTC
CDR3aa: CASRRSDNEQFF
d_gene: NA
abundance: NA
v_gene: TRBV12-3/TRBV12-4
j_gene: TRBJ2-1

CDR3nt: TGTGCCAGCAGTTCTGTCCTAAATTCGATAAACAATGAGCAGTTCTTC
CDR3aa: CASSSVLNSINNEQFF
d_gene: NA
abundance: NA
v_gene: TRBV28
j_gene: TRBJ2-1

CDR3nt: TGTGCCAGCAGCTTAGATCAGGGGAGCGGCTACACCTTC
CDR3aa: CASSLDQGSGYTF
d_gene: NA
abundance: NA
v_gene: TRBV11-2
j_gene: TRBJ1-2

CDR3nt: TGTGCCAGCAGCCGCAGTGACAGCTCTGGCTACACCTTC
CDR3aa: CASSRSDSSGYTF
d_gene: NA
abundance: once
v_gene: TRBV7-9
j_gene: TRBJ1-2

CDR3nt: TGTGCCAGCAGCCCCAACAGGGCTAATGAGCAGTTCTTC
CDR3aa: CASSPNRANEQFF
d_gene: NA
abundance: NA
v_gene: TRBV11-2
j_gene: TRBJ2-1

CDR3nt: TGCGCCAGCAGCTTGGATCCAGGGGATAGCAATCAGCCCCAGCATTTT
CDR3aa: CASSLDPGDSNQPQHF
d_gene: NA
abundance: NA
v_gene: TRBV5-1
j_gene: TRBJ1-5

CDR3nt: TGCGCCAGCATTGCCGGGTCACTAGCGGGGGGGAATGAGCAGTTCTTC
CDR3aa: CASIAGSLAGGNEQFF
d_gene: TRBD2
abundance: NA
v_gene: TRBV5-1
j_gene: TRBJ2-1

CDR3nt: TGCGCCAGCAGCCCGAATAGGGGACAGGCCTACGAGCAGTACTTC
CDR3aa: CASSPNRGQAYEQYF
d_gene: TRBD1
abundance: NA
v_gene: TRBV5-1
j_gene: TRBJ2-7

CDR3nt: TGTGCCAGCAGTTTAGCCAGGGCAGATTCACCCCTCCACTTT
CDR3aa: CASSLARADSPLHF
d_gene: NA
abundance: NA
v_gene: TRBV27
j_gene: TRBJ1-6

CDR3nt: TGCAGCGTTGACCAAGGGACGGGGGGAGACACCATATATTTT
CDR3aa: CSVDQGTGGDTIYF
d_gene: NA
abundance: NA
v_gene: TRBV29-1
j_gene: TRBJ1-3

CDR3nt: TGTGCCAGCAGCCCGGGGACTCCTGTCGTGGTCTTC
CDR3aa: CASSPGTPVVVF
d_gene: NA
abundance: NA
v_gene: TRBV5-4
j_gene: TRBJ2-1